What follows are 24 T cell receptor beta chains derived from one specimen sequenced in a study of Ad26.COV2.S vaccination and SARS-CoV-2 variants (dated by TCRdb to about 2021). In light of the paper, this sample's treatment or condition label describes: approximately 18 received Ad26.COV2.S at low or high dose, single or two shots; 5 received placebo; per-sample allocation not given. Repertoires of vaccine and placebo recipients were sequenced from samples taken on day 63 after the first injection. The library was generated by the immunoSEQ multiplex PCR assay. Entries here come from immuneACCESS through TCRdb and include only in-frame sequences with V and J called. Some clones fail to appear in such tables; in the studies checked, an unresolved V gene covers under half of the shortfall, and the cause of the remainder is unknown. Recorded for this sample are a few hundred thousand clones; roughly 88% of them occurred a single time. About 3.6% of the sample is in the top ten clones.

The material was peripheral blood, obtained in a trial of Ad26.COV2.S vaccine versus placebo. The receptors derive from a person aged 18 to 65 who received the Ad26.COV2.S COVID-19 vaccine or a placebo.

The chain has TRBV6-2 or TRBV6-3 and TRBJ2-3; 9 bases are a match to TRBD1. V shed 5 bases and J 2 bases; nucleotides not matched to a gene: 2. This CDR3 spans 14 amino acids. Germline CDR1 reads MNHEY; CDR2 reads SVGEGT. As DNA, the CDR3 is TGTGCCAGCAGTCGGGACAGGGTCACAGATACGCAGTATTTT. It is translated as CASSRDRVTDTQYF.

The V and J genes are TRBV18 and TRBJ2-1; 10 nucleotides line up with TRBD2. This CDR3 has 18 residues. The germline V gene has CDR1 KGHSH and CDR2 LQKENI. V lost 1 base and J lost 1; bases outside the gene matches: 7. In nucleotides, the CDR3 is TGTGCCAGCTCACCACGGGATAGCGGGGGGCCTTCCTACAATGAGCAGTTCTTC. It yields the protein CASSPRDSGGPSYNEQFF.

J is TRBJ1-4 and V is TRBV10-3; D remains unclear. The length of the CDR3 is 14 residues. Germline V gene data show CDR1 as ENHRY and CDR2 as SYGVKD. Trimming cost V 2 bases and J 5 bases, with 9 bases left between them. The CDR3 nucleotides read TGTGCCATCAGTGAGCACGGGGTGAATGAAAAACTGTTTTTT. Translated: CAISEHGVNEKLFF.

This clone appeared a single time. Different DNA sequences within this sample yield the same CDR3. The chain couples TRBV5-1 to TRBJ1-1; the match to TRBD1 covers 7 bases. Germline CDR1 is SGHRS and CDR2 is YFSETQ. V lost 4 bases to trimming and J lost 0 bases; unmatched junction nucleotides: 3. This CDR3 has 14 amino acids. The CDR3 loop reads CASSGGTVNTEAFF. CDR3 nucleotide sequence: TGCGCCAGCAGCGGTGGGACAGTGAACACTGAAGCTTTCTTT.

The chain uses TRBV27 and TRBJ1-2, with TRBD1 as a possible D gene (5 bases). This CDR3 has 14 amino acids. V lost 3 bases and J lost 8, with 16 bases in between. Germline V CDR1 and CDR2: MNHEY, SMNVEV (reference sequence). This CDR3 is CASSFGGLSKGYTF. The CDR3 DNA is TGTGCCAGCAGTTTTGGGGGACTCTCAAAAGGCTACACCTTC.

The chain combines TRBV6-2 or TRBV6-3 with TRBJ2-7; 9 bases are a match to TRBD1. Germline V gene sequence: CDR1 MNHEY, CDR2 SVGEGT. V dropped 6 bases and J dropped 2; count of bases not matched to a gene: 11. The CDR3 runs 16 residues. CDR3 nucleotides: TGTGCCAGCAGCAACTCCGGACAGGGGTACCCCTACGAGCAGTACTTC. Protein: CASSNSGQGYPYEQYF.

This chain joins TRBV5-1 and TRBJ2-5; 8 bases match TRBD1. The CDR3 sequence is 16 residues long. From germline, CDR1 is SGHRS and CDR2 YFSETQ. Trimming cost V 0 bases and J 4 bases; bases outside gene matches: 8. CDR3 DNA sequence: TGCGCCAGCAGCTTGGGCGGACAGGGCGGAGGAGAGACCCAGTACTTC. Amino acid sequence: CASSLGGQGGGETQYF.

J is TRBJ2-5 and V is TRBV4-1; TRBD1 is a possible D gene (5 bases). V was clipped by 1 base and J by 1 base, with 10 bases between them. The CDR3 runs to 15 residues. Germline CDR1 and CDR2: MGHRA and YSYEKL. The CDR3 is CASSQGSGIQETQYF. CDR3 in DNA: TGCGCCAGCAGCCAAGGGTCAGGGATCCAAGAGACCCAGTACTTC.

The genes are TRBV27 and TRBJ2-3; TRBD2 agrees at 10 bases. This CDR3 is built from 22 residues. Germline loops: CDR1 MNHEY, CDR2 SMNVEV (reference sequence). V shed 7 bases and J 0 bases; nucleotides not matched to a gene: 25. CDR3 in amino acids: CASTKKPGVAGGPHFSTDTQYF. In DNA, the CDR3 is TGTGCCAGCACCAAAAAACCGGGGGTAGCGGGGGGTCCCCATTTTAGCACAGATACGCAGTATTTT.

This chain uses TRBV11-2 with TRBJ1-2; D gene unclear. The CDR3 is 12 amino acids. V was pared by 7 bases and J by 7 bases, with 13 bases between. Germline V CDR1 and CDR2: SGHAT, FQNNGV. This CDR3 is CASTRGLLGYTF. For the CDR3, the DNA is TGTGCCAGCACCAGAGGGCTTCTTGGCTACACCTTC.

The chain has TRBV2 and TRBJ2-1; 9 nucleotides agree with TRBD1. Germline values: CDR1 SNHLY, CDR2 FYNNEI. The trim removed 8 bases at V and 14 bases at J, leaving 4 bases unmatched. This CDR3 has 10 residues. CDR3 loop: CASLRDREFF. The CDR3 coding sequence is TGTGCCAGCCTTCGGGACAGGGAGTTCTTC.

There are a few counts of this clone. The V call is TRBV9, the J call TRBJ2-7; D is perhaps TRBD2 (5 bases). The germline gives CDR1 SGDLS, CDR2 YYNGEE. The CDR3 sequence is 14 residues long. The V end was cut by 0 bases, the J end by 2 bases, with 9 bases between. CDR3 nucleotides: TGTGCCAGCAGCGTAGCATCGGGGACCTACGAGCAGTACTTC. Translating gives CASSVASGTYEQYF.

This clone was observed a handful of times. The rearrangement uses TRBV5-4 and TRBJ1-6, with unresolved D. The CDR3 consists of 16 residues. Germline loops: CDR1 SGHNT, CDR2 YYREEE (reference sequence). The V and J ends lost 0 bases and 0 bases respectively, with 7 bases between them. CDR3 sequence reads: CASSLGSSSYNSPLHF. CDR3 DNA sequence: TGTGCCAGCAGCTTGGGCTCCAGCTCCTATAATTCACCCCTCCACTTT.

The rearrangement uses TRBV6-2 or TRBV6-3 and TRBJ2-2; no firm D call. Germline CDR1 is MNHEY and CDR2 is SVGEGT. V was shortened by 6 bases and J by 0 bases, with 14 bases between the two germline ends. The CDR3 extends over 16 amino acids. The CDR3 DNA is TGTGCCAGCAGCGCCTGGGCAGATGCGAACACCGGGGAGCTGTTTTTT. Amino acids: CASSAWADANTGELFF.

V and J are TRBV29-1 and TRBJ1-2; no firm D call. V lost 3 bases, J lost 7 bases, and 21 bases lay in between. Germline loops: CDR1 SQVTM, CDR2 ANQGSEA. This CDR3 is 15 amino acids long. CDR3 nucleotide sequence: TGCAGCGTTGATTGGGGATTGAAGGCTAGAGGTGGCTACACCTTC. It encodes CSVDWGLKARGGYTF.

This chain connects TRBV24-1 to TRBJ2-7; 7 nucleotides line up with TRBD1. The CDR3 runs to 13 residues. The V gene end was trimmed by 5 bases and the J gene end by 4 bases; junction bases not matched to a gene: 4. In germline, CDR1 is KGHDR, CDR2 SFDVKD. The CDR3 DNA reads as TGTGCCACCAGTGGGGACAGAGATTACGAGCAGTACTTC. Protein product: CATSGDRDYEQYF.

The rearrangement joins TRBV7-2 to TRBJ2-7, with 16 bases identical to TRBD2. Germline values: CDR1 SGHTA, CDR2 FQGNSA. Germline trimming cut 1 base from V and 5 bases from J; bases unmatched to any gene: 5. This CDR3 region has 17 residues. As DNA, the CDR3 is TGTGCCAGCAGCTTAGTGGGGACTAGCGGGGGGGCCCACGAGCAGTACTTC. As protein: CASSLVGTSGGAHEQYF.

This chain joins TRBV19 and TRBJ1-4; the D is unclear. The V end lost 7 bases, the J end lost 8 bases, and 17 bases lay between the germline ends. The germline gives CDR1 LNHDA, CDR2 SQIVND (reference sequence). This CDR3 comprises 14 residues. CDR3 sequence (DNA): TGTGCCAGTATGACCCCCCGGGTCGGAGAAAAACTGTTTTTT. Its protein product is CASMTPRVGEKLFF.

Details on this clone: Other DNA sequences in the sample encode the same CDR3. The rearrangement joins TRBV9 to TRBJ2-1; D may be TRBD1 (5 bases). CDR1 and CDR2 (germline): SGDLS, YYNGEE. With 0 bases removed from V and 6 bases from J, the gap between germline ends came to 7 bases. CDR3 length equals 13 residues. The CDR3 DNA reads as TGTGCCAGCAGCGTAGGGGGCGGCAATGAGCAGTTCTTC. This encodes CASSVGGGNEQFF. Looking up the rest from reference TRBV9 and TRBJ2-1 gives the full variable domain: DSGVTQTPKHLITATGQRVTLRCSPRSGDLSVYWYQQSLDQGLQFLIQYYNGEERAKGNILERFSAQQFPDLHSELNLSSLELGDSALYFCASSVGGGNEQFFGPGTRLTVL.

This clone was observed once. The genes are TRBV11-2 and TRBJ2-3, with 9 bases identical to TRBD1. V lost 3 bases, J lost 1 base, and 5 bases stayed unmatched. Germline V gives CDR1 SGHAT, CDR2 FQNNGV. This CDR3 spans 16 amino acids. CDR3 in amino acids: CASSLTGGSGTDTQYF. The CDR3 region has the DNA TGTGCCAGCAGCTTGACAGGGGGGAGTGGCACAGATACGCAGTATTTT.

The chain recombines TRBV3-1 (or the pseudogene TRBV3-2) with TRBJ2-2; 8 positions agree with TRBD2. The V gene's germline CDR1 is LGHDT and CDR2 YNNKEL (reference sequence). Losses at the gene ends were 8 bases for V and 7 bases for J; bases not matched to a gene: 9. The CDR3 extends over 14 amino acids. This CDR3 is CASGVAGKGGELFF. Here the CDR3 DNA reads TGTGCCAGCGGAGTAGCGGGGAAGGGCGGGGAGCTGTTTTTT.

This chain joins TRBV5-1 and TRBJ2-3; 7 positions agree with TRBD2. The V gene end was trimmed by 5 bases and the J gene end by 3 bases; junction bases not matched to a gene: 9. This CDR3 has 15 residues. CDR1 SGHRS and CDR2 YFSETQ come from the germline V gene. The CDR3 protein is CASSSDWGGTDTQYF. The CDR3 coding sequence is TGCGCCAGCAGTTCCGATTGGGGGGGAACAGATACGCAGTATTTT.

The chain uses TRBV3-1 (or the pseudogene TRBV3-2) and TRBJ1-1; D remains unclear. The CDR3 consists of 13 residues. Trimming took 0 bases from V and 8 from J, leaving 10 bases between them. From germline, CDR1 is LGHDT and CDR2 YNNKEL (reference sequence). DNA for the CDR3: TGTGCCAGCAGCCAAGATCCCCGGCAGGAAGCTTTCTTT. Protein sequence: CASSQDPRQEAFF.

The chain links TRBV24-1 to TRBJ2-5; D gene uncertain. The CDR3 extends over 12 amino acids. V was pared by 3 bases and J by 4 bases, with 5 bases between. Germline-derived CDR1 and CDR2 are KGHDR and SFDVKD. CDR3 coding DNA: TGTGCCACCAGTGATCGGAGAGAGACCCAGTACTTC. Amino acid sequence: CATSDRRETQYF.